A selection of T cell receptor beta chains follows, all from one sample in a study of T cells after yellow fever vaccination. TCRdb reprocessed the 5' RACE reads with MiXCR, giving one entry per CDR3 protein. The table lists fewer than 350,000 distinct CDR3 sequences, around 4.5% of them singletons. Sample: PBMCs, taken 15 days after the yellow fever booster vaccination. These receptors originate from a young man who received the YFV17D yellow fever vaccine. The CDR3 runs from the conserved cysteine through the conserved F or W. D genes are given only for firm matches. Clone size is shown for a subset of rows, as once, few, many or a class of expanded clone.

CATRGAGDGNEQFF TGTGCCACCCGGGGGGCGGGGGACGGCAATGAGCAGTTCTTC TRBJ2-1 TRBV28 NA NA
CASSQAYGTGAGTDTQYF TGTGCCAGCAGCCAAGCGTACGGGACAGGGGCCGGGACAGATACGCAGTATTTT TRBJ2-3 TRBV4-2 TRBD1 NA
CASSLVQGPDNEQFF TGCGCCAGCAGCTTGGTACAGGGCCCCGACAATGAGCAGTTCTTC TRBJ2-1 TRBV5-1 NA few
CAWSGLRTGWGSYNEQFF TGTGCCTGGAGCGGCCTCCGGACAGGCTGGGGTTCCTACAATGAGCAGTTCTTC TRBJ2-1 TRBV30 TRBD1 NA
CASSQGTSGGVTGEQFF TGCGCCAGCAGCCAAGGGACTAGCGGGGGGGTCACCGGTGAGCAGTTCTTC TRBJ2-1 TRBV4-3 TRBD2 few
CASRPQGNSNQPQHF TGTGCCAGCAGACCACAGGGGAATAGCAATCAGCCCCAGCATTTT TRBJ1-5 TRBV6-5 TRBD1 few
CAFGTAPGNTIYF TGTGCCTTCGGGACAGCACCTGGAAACACCATATATTTT TRBJ1-3 TRBV10-3 TRBD1 NA
CASSAAGPGGNEQFF TGTGCCAGCAGCGCCGCGGGGCCAGGGGGTAATGAGCAGTTCTTC TRBJ2-1 TRBV6-5 NA many
CASSLYATSGGAQAKNIQYF TGTGCCAGCAGTTTATATGCGACTAGCGGGGGGGCCCAAGCCAAAAACATTCAGTACTTC TRBJ2-4 TRBV27 TRBD2 NA
CASSELGGRISGRGYTF TGTGCCAGCAGTGAATTGGGGGGACGAATATCGGGTCGGGGCTACACCTTC TRBJ1-2 TRBV25-1 NA NA
CASRPGQGGGNQPQHF TGTGCCAGCAGGCCGGGACAGGGGGGAGGCAATCAGCCCCAGCATTTT TRBJ1-5 TRBV28 TRBD1 many
CASSHTESGIQGLHF TGCGCCAGCAGCCATACAGAATCAGGAATTCAGGGCCTCCACTTT TRBJ1-6 TRBV4-1 NA NA
CASSLAFGGPSSGNIQYF TGCGCCAGCAGCTTGGCCTTCGGGGGCCCCAGCTCAGGGAACATTCAGTACTTC TRBJ2-4 TRBV5-1 NA few
CSADEGKNQPQHF TGCAGTGCTGATGAGGGGAAGAATCAGCCCCAGCATTTT TRBJ1-5 TRBV20-1 NA NA
CASSLTSPGGEAKNIQYF TGCGCCAGCAGCTTGACATCTCCCGGAGGGGAGGCCAAAAACATTCAGTACTTC TRBJ2-4 TRBV5-1 NA many
CASSLAVQGTVGYTF TGTGCCAGCAGCTTAGCAGTCCAGGGTACGGTCGGCTACACCTTC TRBJ1-2 TRBV7-2 NA NA
CASSLSGTEPNYGYTF TGTGCCAGCAGTTTGTCAGGGACAGAACCTAACTATGGCTACACCTTC TRBJ1-2 TRBV28 TRBD1 few
CASGLGRLYGYTF TGTGCCAGCGGACTCGGACGGCTCTATGGCTACACCTTC TRBJ1-2 TRBV27 NA many
CASRWTSGHTDTQYF TGTGCCAGCAGGTGGACTAGCGGGCATACAGATACGCAGTATTTT TRBJ2-3 TRBV12-3/TRBV12-4 TRBD2 NA
CASSVTGIGANVLTF TGTGCCAGCAGCGTTACAGGGATAGGGGCCAACGTCCTGACTTTC TRBJ2-6 TRBV28 NA few
CSARAPGTTNTGELFF TGCAGTGCTAGAGCCCCTGGGACAACGAACACCGGGGAGCTGTTTTTT TRBJ2-2 TRBV20-1 NA few
CASSVTENTGELFF TGTGCCAGCAGCGTCACAGAGAACACCGGGGAGCTGTTTTTT TRBJ2-2 TRBV7-6 NA many
CASKDTGTQETQYF TGTGCCAGCAAGGACACCGGGACCCAAGAGACCCAGTACTTC TRBJ2-5 TRBV12-3/TRBV12-4 NA few
CASSLNGETQYF TGTGCCAGCAGTTTAAACGGCGAGACCCAGTACTTC TRBJ2-5 TRBV28 NA NA
CAWSQGHLRNQPQHF TGTGCCTGGAGTCAGGGACATTTACGGAATCAGCCCCAGCATTTT TRBJ1-5 TRBV30 NA NA
CASSPSRQGGEKLFF TGCGCCAGCAGCCCGTCACGACAGGGGGGCGAAAAACTGTTTTTT TRBJ1-4 TRBV5-1 TRBD1 many
CASRNIEANVLTF TGTGCCAGCAGGAACATAGAGGCCAACGTCCTGACTTTC TRBJ2-6 TRBV12-3/TRBV12-4 NA few
CASLGGGSTDTQYF TGTGCCAGCCTCGGTGGGGGGAGCACAGATACGCAGTATTTT TRBJ2-3 TRBV5-5 NA few
CASSLNSPFSNQPQHF TGTGCCAGCAGCTTAAATAGCCCATTTAGCAATCAGCCCCAGCATTTT TRBJ1-5 TRBV7-2 NA NA
CASSRTGGLYEQYF TGTGCCAGCAGTCGCACAGGGGGCTTGTACGAGCAGTACTTC TRBJ2-7 TRBV27 TRBD1 many
CASRSSTQQFF TGTGCCAGCAGATCTAGCACCCAGCAGTTCTTC TRBJ2-1 TRBV6-5 NA many
CSAPRADTQYF TGCAGTGCTCCCCGTGCGGATACGCAGTATTTT TRBJ2-3 TRBV20-1 NA many
CASSVGSNRNVGGYTF TGTGCCAGCAGTGTTGGGTCGAACAGGAATGTCGGCGGCTACACCTTC TRBJ1-2 TRBV2 NA NA
CASSLSRTYGYTF TGTGCCAGCAGTTTAAGTCGGACTTATGGCTACACCTTC TRBJ1-2 TRBV12-3/TRBV12-4 NA NA
CASSLSGIYTEAFF TGTGCCAGCAGCTTATCGGGGATTTACACTGAAGCTTTCTTT TRBJ1-1 TRBV7-2 NA many
CASSFNRGLPIEQFF TGTGCCAGCAGCTTCAACAGGGGGCTCCCTATTGAGCAGTTCTTC TRBJ2-1 TRBV7-2 TRBD1 many
CASSVHPPGGTILYEQYF TGCGCCAGCAGCGTTCACCCCCCCGGGGGGACAATCCTTTACGAGCAGTACTTC TRBJ2-7 TRBV5-1 NA many
CASSLDRGIYNEQFF TGTGCCAGCAGCTTAGACAGGGGGATTTACAATGAGCAGTTCTTC TRBJ2-1 TRBV7-6 TRBD1 many
CASSLAIGAGGLSDTQYF TGTGCCAGCAGCTTAGCGATTGGGGCGGGGGGGCTGTCAGATACGCAGTATTTT TRBJ2-3 TRBV7-2 TRBD2 few
CSATATSGGAKDTQYF TGCAGTGCTACAGCGACTAGCGGGGGGGCCAAAGATACGCAGTATTTT TRBJ2-3 TRBV20-1 TRBD2 few